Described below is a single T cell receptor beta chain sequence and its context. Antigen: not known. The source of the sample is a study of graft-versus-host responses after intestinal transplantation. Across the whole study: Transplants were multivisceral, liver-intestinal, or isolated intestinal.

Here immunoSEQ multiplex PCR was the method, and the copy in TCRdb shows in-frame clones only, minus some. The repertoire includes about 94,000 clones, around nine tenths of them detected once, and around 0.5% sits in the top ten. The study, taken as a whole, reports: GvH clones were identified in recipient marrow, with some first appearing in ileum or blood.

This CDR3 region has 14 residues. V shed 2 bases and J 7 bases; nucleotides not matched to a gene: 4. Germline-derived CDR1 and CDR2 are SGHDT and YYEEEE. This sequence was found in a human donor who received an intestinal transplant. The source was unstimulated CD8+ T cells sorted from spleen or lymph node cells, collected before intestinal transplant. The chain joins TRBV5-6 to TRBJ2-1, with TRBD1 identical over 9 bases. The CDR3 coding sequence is TGTGCCAGCAGCTTTAGTGGGACAGGGAATGAGCAGTTCTTC. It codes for CASSFSGTGNEQFF.